A single sample is the source of the 21 T cell receptor beta chains below, sequenced in a study of cytomegalovirus exposure and HLA in healthy donors. The PCR made use of 60 Vbeta and 13 Jbeta primers. Some clones are missing from TCRdb's copy, which holds only in-frame ones; the method was immunoSEQ multiplex PCR. This sample yields around 170,000 clones, of which around 85% are seen a single time; 1% to 1.5% belongs to the top ten. The specimen sequenced was PBMCs. The receptor set was obtained from a man aged 50-60 years in good health and CMV-seropositive.

The chain joins TRBV5-1 to TRBJ2-1; 9 bases line up with TRBD1. The CDR3 runs to 15 residues. CDR1 is SGHRS and CDR2 is YFSETQ in the germline V gene. Trimming took 4 bases from V and 5 from J; bases not matched to a gene: 7. This CDR3 is CASSTPGTGNNEQFF. The CDR3 coding sequence is TGCGCCAGCAGCACTCCCGGGACAGGGAACAATGAGCAGTTCTTC.

The rearrangement joins TRBV30 to TRBJ1-4, with 9 nucleotides matching TRBD1. This CDR3 spans 15 amino acids. Germline trimming cut 1 base from V and 8 bases from J; bases unmatched to any gene: 8. CDR1 is GTSNPN, CDR2 SVGIG, per germline (reference sequence). CDR3 coding DNA: TGTGCCTGGAGTGCCGACAGGGGGGTTAGAGAAAAACTGTTTTTT. It is translated as CAWSADRGVREKLFF. Full variable domain (outside the CDR3, taken from reference TRBV30 and TRBJ1-4): SQTIHQWPATLVQPVGSPLSLECTVEGTSNPNLYWYRQAAGRGLQLLFYSVGIGQISSEVPQNLSASRPQDRQFILSSKKLLLSDSGFYLCAWSADRGVREKLFFGSGTQLSVL.

The chain joins TRBV5-1 to TRBJ2-2; the match to TRBD1 covers 7 bases. This CDR3 has 15 residues. Germline CDR1 is SGHRS and CDR2 is YFSETQ. Germline trimming cut 0 bases from V and 1 base from J; bases unmatched to any gene: 0. CDR3 sequence reads: CASSLGQGNTGELFF. The DNA for the CDR3 is TGCGCCAGCAGCTTGGGACAGGGGAACACCGGGGAGCTGTTTTTT.

The rearrangement joins TRBV11-2 to TRBJ2-7, with D tentatively TRBD2 (7 bases). The CDR3 totals 13 residues. The germline gives CDR1 SGHAT, CDR2 FQNNGV. The V and J ends lost 4 bases and 10 bases respectively, with 17 bases between them. CDR3 sequence: CASSSPRGGGQYF. Written as DNA, the CDR3 is TGTGCCAGCAGCTCTCCTCGAGGGGGGGGTCAGTACTTC.

The chain joins TRBV5-4 to TRBJ2-6; 7 bases align to TRBD1. This CDR3 is 16 amino acids long. V shed 4 bases and J 4 bases; nucleotides not matched to a gene: 8. Germline values: CDR1 SGHNT, CDR2 YYREEE (reference sequence). CDR3 DNA: TGTGCCAGCAGCCTAGGGGGCGCTTCCGGGGCCAACGTCCTGACTTTC. As protein: CASSLGGASGANVLTF.

This clone came up a few times. The chain is built from TRBV27 and TRBJ1-4; no definite D call. This CDR3 region has 15 residues. Per the germline V gene, CDR1 is MNHEY and CDR2 is SMNVEV (reference sequence). V lost 0 bases, J lost 7 bases, and 12 bases lay in between. The CDR3 sequence is CASSLSWAPGEKLFF. The CDR3 DNA is TGTGCCAGCAGTTTATCGTGGGCCCCTGGTGAAAAACTGTTTTTT.

The chain has TRBV15 and TRBJ2-7; D might be TRBD2 (6 bases). V lost 5 bases and J 5 bases, leaving 16 bases between the germline ends. The CDR3 is 14 residues long. Per germline, CDR1 LNHNV and CDR2 YYDKDF (reference sequence). In nucleotides, the CDR3 is TGTGCCACCAGCCCTCGTGGGGGAGGTCACGAGCAGTACTTC. It is translated as CATSPRGGGHEQYF. The full variable domain, rest sourced from reference TRBV15 and TRBJ2-7, is DAMVIQNPRYQVTQFGKPVTLSCSQTLNHNVMYWYQQKSSQAPKLLFHYYDKDFNNEADTPDNFQSRRPNTSFCFLDIRSPGLGDTAMYLCATSPRGGGHEQYFGPGTRLTVT.

This chain uses TRBV9 with TRBJ2-5, with TRBD1 matching over 7 bases. The CDR3 length is 19 residues. Germline V gene sequence: CDR1 SGDLS, CDR2 YYNGEE. J was trimmed by 2 bases and V by 0 bases; bases with no gene match: 16. Here the CDR3 DNA reads TGTGCCAGCAGCGTAGCGTATAGTGTGGGTACAGGGGTTCAAGAGACCCAGTACTTC. Protein: CASSVAYSVGTGVQETQYF.

The V gene is TRBV6-6, the J gene TRBJ2-2; D remains unclear. Trimming removed 2 bases from V and 4 bases from J, with 11 bases in between. The CDR3 is 15 amino acids. Germline values: CDR1 MNHNY, CDR2 SVGAGI (reference sequence). The CDR3 DNA reads TGTGCCAGCAGTTACCTCCGGGTTTCCACCGGGGAGCTGTTTTTT. Its translation is CASSYLRVSTGELFF.

A few counts support this clone. V and J are TRBV15 and TRBJ2-7, with 12 bases aligning to TRBD1. V gave up 4 bases and J gave up 5 bases; unmatched junction bases: 3. Germline V lookup: CDR1 LNHNV, CDR2 YYDKDF (reference sequence). CDR3 size: 14 residues. CDR3 sequence: CATSTGTGGDEQYF. The CDR3 DNA is TGTGCCACCAGCACCGGGACAGGGGGCGACGAGCAGTACTTC.

This chain links TRBV9 with TRBJ2-1, with 15 bases identical to TRBD2. Trimming cost V 7 bases and J 4 bases; bases outside gene matches: 6. CDR1 SGDLS and CDR2 YYNGEE come from the germline V gene. The length of the CDR3 is 16 residues. DNA for the CDR3: TGTGCCAGCGGCGGGACTAGCGGGGGGTCTTACAATGAGCAGTTCTTC. Protein sequence: CASGGTSGGSYNEQFF.

V and J are TRBV28 and TRBJ2-1, with TRBD2 matching over 10 bases. J gave up 8 bases and V 6 bases, and 19 bases lay outside the gene matches. Germline CDR1 MDHEN, CDR2 SYDVKM. The CDR3 is 18 amino acids. CDR3 DNA: TGTGCCAGCAGACCAAGCGGGAGGGGTGGAGGGGTCGGCGATGAGCAGTTCTTC. Translated, it gives CASRPSGRGGGVGDEQFF.

This chain uses TRBV2 with TRBJ1-5; perhaps TRBD1 as D (5 bases). The CDR3 extends over 13 amino acids. The V end lost 6 bases, the J end lost 1 base, and 7 bases lay between the germline ends. Per the germline V gene, CDR1 is SNHLY and CDR2 is FYNNEI. The CDR3 DNA is TGTGCCAGCAGGCGGGACAGCAATCAGCCCCAGCATTTT. It yields the protein CASRRDSNQPQHF.

The chain combines TRBV30 with TRBJ1-2, with 7 bases identical to TRBD1. Germline V lookup: CDR1 GTSNPN, CDR2 SVGIG (reference sequence). The CDR3 totals 15 residues. Trimming took 3 bases from V and 5 from J; bases not matched to a gene: 12. The CDR3, as DNA: TGTGCCTGGAGCGCAGGGGGTAGTAGACCGTATGGCTACACCTTC. Its translation: CAWSAGGSRPYGYTF.

This chain uses TRBV18 with TRBJ2-6, with 8 bases matching TRBD1. CDR3 length equals 17 residues. Germline V gives CDR1 KGHSH, CDR2 LQKENI. V shed 6 bases, J shed 1 base, and the junction held 8 bases outside the gene matches. The CDR3 spells CASSPAGGGSGANVLTF. The CDR3 DNA reads TGTGCCAGCTCTCCGGCAGGGGGCGGTTCTGGGGCCAACGTCCTGACTTTC.

The rearrangement links TRBV2 to TRBJ2-5; 8 positions match TRBD1. Germline V gives CDR1 SNHLY, CDR2 FYNNEI. V shed 3 bases and J 5 bases; nucleotides not matched to a gene: 8. There are 15 residues in the CDR3. This chain's CDR3 is CASSDETGAVETQYF. The CDR3 DNA sequence: TGTGCCAGCAGTGATGAGACAGGGGCCGTGGAGACCCAGTACTTC.

A few counts support this clone. This sequence joins TRBV28 and TRBJ2-1; 8 bases fit TRBD2. Trimming removed 5 bases from V and 13 bases from J; junction bases left unmatched: 7. This CDR3 is 12 amino acids long. CDR1 and CDR2 (germline): MDHEN, SYDVKM. CDR3 sequence reads: CASSVAGGFQFF. For the CDR3, the DNA is TGTGCCAGCAGTGTGGCGGGAGGATTCCAGTTCTTC.

The genes are TRBV5-1 and TRBJ2-1; possibly TRBD1 for D (6 bases). This CDR3 is built from 12 residues. Per the germline V gene, CDR1 is SGHRS and CDR2 is YFSETQ. The V end was cut by 2 bases, the J end by 13 bases, with 13 bases between. In nucleotides, the CDR3 is TGCGCCAGCAGCTTAATAGGGGGTCATCAGTTCTTC. This codes for CASSLIGGHQFF.

The rearrangement links TRBV28 to TRBJ2-7; 7 nucleotides agree with TRBD1. V was pared by 4 bases and J by 3 bases, with 12 bases of the junction left unmatched. CDR3 length equals 16 residues. Per the germline V gene, CDR1 is MDHEN and CDR2 is SYDVKM. The CDR3 nucleotides read TGTGCCAGCAGTTGGAACCCCGGGACAGTGCACTACGAGCAGTACTTC. Protein: CASSWNPGTVHYEQYF.

This sequence joins TRBV5-1 and TRBJ2-3; TRBD2 agrees at 9 bases. The J segment lost 1 base and the V segment lost 4 bases, leaving 1 base of the junction unmatched. Germline-derived CDR1 and CDR2 are SGHRS and YFSETQ. The CDR3 runs 14 residues. CDR3 coding DNA: TGCGCCAGCAGCACTAGCGGGCGCACAGATACGCAGTATTTT. Encoded protein: CASSTSGRTDTQYF.

This chain uses TRBV27 with TRBJ2-3, with no clear D. V lost 4 bases to trimming and J lost 2 bases, with 4 bases between them. The germline V gene encodes CDR1 MNHEY and CDR2 SMNVEV (reference sequence). The CDR3 totals 12 residues. The CDR3 DNA is TGTGCCAGCAGTTATAACACAGATACGCAGTATTTT. Its protein product is CASSYNTDTQYF.